The 16 T cell receptor beta chains below all came from one sample that was sequenced in a study of T cell responses to AZD1222 COVID-19 vaccine. TCRdb keeps only in-frame clones here, not all; method: immunoSEQ multiplex PCR. The sample gives 95,000 to 100,000 clones, over 75% of which show up once; approximately 17% is in the top ten. The source was peripheral blood, collected on day 0 of AZD1222 vaccination. These receptors were collected from an adult in good health.

The rearrangement uses TRBV5-1 and TRBJ2-2; TRBD1 aligns across 9 bases. The V gene end was trimmed by 4 bases and the J gene end by 7 bases; junction bases not matched to a gene: 8. Germline CDR1 is SGHRS and CDR2 is YFSETQ. The CDR3 sequence is 15 residues long. The CDR3 sequence is CASSGEQGAGGELFF. DNA of the CDR3: TGCGCCAGCAGCGGCGAACAGGGGGCTGGCGGGGAGCTGTTTTTT.

The chain has TRBV19 and TRBJ2-1, with 12 bases aligning to TRBD2. Unmatched junction bases numbered 6, after V lost 5 bases and J lost 4 bases. In germline, CDR1 is LNHDA, CDR2 SQIVND (reference sequence). The CDR3 sequence is 16 residues long. The CDR3 bases are TGTGCCAGTAGTTTTCTAGCGGGAGGGGCATACAATGAGCAGTTCTTC. It codes for CASSFLAGGAYNEQFF.

The sample holds a few counts of this clone. This CDR3 is CAWSGTGGNQPQHF. DNA for the CDR3: TGTGCCTGGAGTGGGACCGGGGGGAATCAGCCCCAGCATTTT. V and J are TRBV30 and TRBJ1-5; the D gene is possibly TRBD1 (5 bases). Germline CDR1 GTSNPN, CDR2 SVGIG (reference sequence). The CDR3 sequence is 14 residues long. V lost 1 base and J 4 bases, leaving 11 bases between the germline ends.

The CDR3 coding sequence is TGTGCCTGGAGTGTCCCAGTCTCTGGGGCCAACGTCCTGACTTTC. The encoded protein is CAWSVPVSGANVLTF. The V and J genes are TRBV30 and TRBJ2-6; D call uncertain. V lost 0 bases and J 0 bases, leaving 6 bases between the germline ends. The CDR3 sequence is 15 residues long. Per the germline V gene, CDR1 is GTSNPN and CDR2 is SVGIG (reference sequence).

J is TRBJ1-5 and V is TRBV2; D ambiguous. With 3 bases removed from V and 2 bases from J, the gap between germline ends came to 20 bases. This CDR3 region has 18 residues. CDR1 is SNHLY, CDR2 FYNNEI, per germline. CDR3 nucleotides: TGTGCCAGCAGTGAGGACGACACGGGGTCGGGCGGCAATCAGCCCCAGCATTTT. Its translation is CASSEDDTGSGGNQPQHF.

The genes are TRBV28 and TRBJ2-7; possible D gene TRBD1, 6 bases. Deletions cut 5 bases from V and 4 bases from J, with 15 bases between. CDR3 length: 14 residues. Per the germline V gene, CDR1 is MDHEN and CDR2 is SYDVKM. Here the CDR3 DNA reads TGTGCCAGCAGTGAGGGACAAGTAGATTACGAGCAGTACTTC. Residues: CASSEGQVDYEQYF.

The chain employs TRBV9 and TRBJ2-5; perhaps TRBD1 as D (6 bases). Deletions cut 3 bases from V and 5 bases from J, with 11 bases between. Germline V gives CDR1 SGDLS, CDR2 YYNGEE. The CDR3 sequence is 13 residues long. In nucleotides, the CDR3 is TGTGCCAGCAGCGCCGGAAGGGGGGAGACCCAGTACTTC. This codes for CASSAGRGETQYF.

This chain connects TRBV27 to TRBJ2-3; 12 bases align to TRBD2. This CDR3 is 16 amino acids long. CDR1 is MNHEY, CDR2 SMNVEV, per germline (reference sequence). The V segment lost 3 bases and the J segment 6 bases; nucleotides outside the gene matches: 7. For the CDR3, the DNA is TGTGCCAGCAGTTTTACGACTAGCGGGAGAACGGATACGCAGTATTTT. This gives the protein CASSFTTSGRTDTQYF.

This clone was seen once. V usage is TRBV9 and J usage is TRBJ1-2; D is ambiguous. The germline V and J ends were trimmed by 0 bases and 5 bases, with 14 bases remaining between them. CDR1 is SGDLS and CDR2 is YYNGEE in the germline V gene. CDR3 length: 15 amino acids. The CDR3 reads CASSVGRSPGYGYTF. CDR3 bases: TGTGCCAGCAGCGTAGGGCGGAGTCCTGGGTATGGCTACACCTTC. Using reference TRBV9 and TRBJ1-2 for the parts outside the CDR3, the full variable domain is DSGVTQTPKHLITATGQRVTLRCSPRSGDLSVYWYQQSLDQGLQFLIQYYNGEERAKGNILERFSAQQFPDLHSELNLSSLELGDSALYFCASSVGRSPGYGYTFGSGTRLTVV.

The sample holds a few counts of this clone. This chain connects TRBV7-6 to TRBJ2-3, with D perhaps given as TRBD1 or TRBD2 (5 bases each). V gave up 5 bases and J gave up 3 bases, with 12 bases separating them. This CDR3 is built from 14 residues. In germline, CDR1 is SGHVS, CDR2 FNYEAQ. The CDR3 nucleotides read TGTGCCAGCAGCCACCCGGGGCGTACAGATACGCAGTATTTT. This sequence encodes CASSHPGRTDTQYF.

The chain has TRBV6-1 and TRBJ2-2; D is unresolved. V shed 2 bases and J shed 2 bases, with 6 bases lying between them. CDR3 size: 14 residues. Germline V gene sequence: CDR1 MNHNS, CDR2 SASEGT. CDR3 bases: TGTGCCAGCAGTGAATTGACAAACACCGGGGAGCTGTTTTTT. Translating it yields CASSELTNTGELFF.

DNA for the CDR3: TGTGCCAGCAGCTTGGGGACAGGGGGCTTTAGCTCTGGGGCCAACGTCCTGACTTTC. Protein product: CASSLGTGGFSSGANVLTF. V gene TRBV13 combines with J gene TRBJ2-6; TRBD1 matches 12 bases. This CDR3 has 19 amino acids. The germline V gene encodes CDR1 PRHDT and CDR2 FYEKMQ (reference sequence). Trimming took 3 bases from V and 0 from J; bases not matched to a gene: 6.

The rearrangement joins TRBV9 to TRBJ2-7; 12 bases agree with TRBD2. Trimming at V came to 4 bases and at J to 1 base, leaving 6 bases not matched to a gene. This CDR3 is 16 amino acids long. Germline CDR1 is SGDLS and CDR2 is YYNGEE. Here the CDR3 reads CASSLGTSGFSYEQYF. The CDR3 coding sequence is TGTGCCAGCAGCCTCGGGACTAGCGGGTTTTCCTACGAGCAGTACTTC.

The chain has TRBV3-1 (or the pseudogene TRBV3-2) and TRBJ1-3; D call uncertain. This CDR3 is built from 14 residues. From germline, CDR1 is LGHDT and CDR2 YNNKEL (reference sequence). V dropped 0 bases and J dropped 4 bases, with 7 bases sitting between them. CDR3 nucleotides: TGTGCCAGCAGCCAAGAGCATCGCGGAAACACCATATATTTT. The encoded protein is CASSQEHRGNTIYF.

The V and J genes are TRBV20-1 and TRBJ2-7; D might be TRBD2 (6 bases). CDR3 size: 10 residues. CDR1 DFQATT and CDR2 SNEGSKA come from the germline V gene (reference sequence). This CDR3 is CSRDFYEQYF. The CDR3 nucleotides read TGCAGCAGGGACTTCTACGAGCAGTACTTC.

This rearrangement joins TRBV19 to TRBJ2-7; 7 nucleotides agree with TRBD1. J lost 4 bases, V lost 3 bases, and 6 bases had no gene match. This CDR3 has 14 residues. The V gene's germline CDR1 is LNHDA and CDR2 SQIVND (reference sequence). The CDR3 reads CASSMRGDSYEQYF. The CDR3 nucleotides read TGTGCCAGTAGTATGAGAGGGGACAGTTACGAGCAGTACTTC.